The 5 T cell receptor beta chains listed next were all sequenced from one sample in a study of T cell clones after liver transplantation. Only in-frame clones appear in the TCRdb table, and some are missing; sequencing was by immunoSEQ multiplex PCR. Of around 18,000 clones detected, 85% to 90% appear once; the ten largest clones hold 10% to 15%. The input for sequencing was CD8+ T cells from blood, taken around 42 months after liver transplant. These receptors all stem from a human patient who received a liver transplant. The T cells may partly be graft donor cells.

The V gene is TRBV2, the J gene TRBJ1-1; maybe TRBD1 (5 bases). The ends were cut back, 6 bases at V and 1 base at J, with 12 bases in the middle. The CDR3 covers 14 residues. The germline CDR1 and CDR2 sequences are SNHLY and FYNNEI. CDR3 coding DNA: TGTGCCAGCAGCGCGGGACTGAGGAACACTGAAGCTTTCTTT. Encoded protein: CASSAGLRNTEAFF. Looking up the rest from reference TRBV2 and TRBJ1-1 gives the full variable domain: EPEVTQTPSHQVTQMGQEVILRCVPISNHLYFYWYRQILGQKVEFLVSFYNNEISEKSEIFDDQFSVERPDGSNFTLKIRSTKLEDSAMYFCASSAGLRNTEAFFGQGTRLTVV.

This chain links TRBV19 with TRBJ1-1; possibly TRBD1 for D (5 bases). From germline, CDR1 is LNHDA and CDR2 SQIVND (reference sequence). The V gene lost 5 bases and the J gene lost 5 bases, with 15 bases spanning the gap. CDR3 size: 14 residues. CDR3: CASSPEGARTEAFF. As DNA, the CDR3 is TGTGCCAGTAGTCCCGAAGGGGCGAGGACTGAAGCTTTCTTT.

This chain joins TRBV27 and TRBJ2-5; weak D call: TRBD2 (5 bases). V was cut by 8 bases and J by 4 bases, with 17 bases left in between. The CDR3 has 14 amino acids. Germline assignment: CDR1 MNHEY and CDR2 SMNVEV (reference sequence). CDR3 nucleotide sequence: TGTGCCAGCGGGAGCTTCCCGAGAGGAGAGACCCAGTACTTC. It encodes CASGSFPRGETQYF.

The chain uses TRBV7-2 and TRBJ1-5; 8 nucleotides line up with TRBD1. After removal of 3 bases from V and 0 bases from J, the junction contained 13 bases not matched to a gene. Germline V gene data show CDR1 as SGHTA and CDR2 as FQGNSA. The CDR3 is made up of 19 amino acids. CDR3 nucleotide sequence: TGTGCCAGCAGCTTCGGACAGGGCTGGGGGGTGTATAGCAATCAGCCCCAGCATTTT. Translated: CASSFGQGWGVYSNQPQHF.

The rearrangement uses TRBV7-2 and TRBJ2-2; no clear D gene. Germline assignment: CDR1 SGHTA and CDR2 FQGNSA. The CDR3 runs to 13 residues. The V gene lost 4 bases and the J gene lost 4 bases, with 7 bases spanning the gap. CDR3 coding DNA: TGTGCCAGCAGCTCCTCAAGCACCGGGGAGCTGTTTTTT. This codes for CASSSSSTGELFF.